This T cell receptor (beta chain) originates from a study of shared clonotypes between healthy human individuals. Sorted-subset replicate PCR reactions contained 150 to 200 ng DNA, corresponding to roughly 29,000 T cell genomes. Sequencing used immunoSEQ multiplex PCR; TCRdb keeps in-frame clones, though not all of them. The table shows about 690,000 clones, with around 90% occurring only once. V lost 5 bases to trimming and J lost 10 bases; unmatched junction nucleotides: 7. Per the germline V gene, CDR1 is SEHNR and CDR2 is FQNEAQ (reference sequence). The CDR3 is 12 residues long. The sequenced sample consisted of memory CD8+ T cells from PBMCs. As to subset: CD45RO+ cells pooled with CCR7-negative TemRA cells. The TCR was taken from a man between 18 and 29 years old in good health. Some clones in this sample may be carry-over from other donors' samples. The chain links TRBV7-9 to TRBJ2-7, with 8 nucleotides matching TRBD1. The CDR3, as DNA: TGTGCCAGCAGCACCGGACAGGGCTCCCAGTACTTC. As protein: CASSTGQGSQYF.